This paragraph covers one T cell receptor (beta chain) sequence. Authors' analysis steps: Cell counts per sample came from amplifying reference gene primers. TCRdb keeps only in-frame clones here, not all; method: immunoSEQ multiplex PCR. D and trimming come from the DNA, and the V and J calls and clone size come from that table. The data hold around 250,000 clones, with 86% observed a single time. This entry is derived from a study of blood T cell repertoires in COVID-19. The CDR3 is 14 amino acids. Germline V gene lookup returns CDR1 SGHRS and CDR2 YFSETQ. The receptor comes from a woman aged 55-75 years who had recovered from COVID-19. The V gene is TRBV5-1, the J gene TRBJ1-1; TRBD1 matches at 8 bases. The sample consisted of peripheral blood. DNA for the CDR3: TGCGCTTTGGACAGGGCTAAAGCGTACACTGAAGCTTTCTTT. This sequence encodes CALDRAKAYTEAFF.